Each of the 25 T cell receptor beta chains below was sequenced from the same sample in a study of T cells in Graves' hyperthyroidism and ophthalmopathy. The TCR beta CDR3 regions underwent amplification using RNA transcripts as the source. An initial round of RT-PCR targeting the TCR CDR3 relied on the HTBI primer set. Via MiXCR, TCRdb re-called the multiplex PCR reads, giving one row per CDR3 protein. The table records about 250,000 distinct CDR3 sequences, approximately 20% of them present only once. Sequencing was carried out using blood. The origin of the receptors is a man aged 25-45 years with Graves' ophthalmopathy.

This clonotype was observed at least ten times. The chain has TRBV11-2 and TRBJ1-1; D perhaps matches TRBD1 (5 bases). The germline gives CDR1 SGHAT, CDR2 FQNNGV. There are 16 residues in the CDR3. Trimming shortened V by 1 base and J by 0 bases, and 12 bases separated the two germline ends. The CDR3, as DNA: TGTGCCAGCAGCTTAGTGGGGCAGAACATGAACACTGAAGCTTTCTTT. This codes for CASSLVGQNMNTEAFF.

The V and J genes are TRBV11-2 and TRBJ2-7; possibly TRBD1 for D (5 bases). V lost 5 bases and J 6 bases, leaving 17 bases between the germline ends. The CDR3 has 14 residues. The V gene's germline CDR1 is SGHAT and CDR2 FQNNGV. The CDR3 DNA reads as TGTGCCAGCAGCCCCCCCCCGACAGCCGGCGAGCAGTACTTC. It is translated as CASSPPPTAGEQYF.

This clonotype has more than one count but fewer than ten. CDR3: CASSYGRDEKLFF. The CDR3 DNA reads TGTGCCAGCAGTTACGGGAGGGATGAAAAACTGTTTTTT. V usage is TRBV6-6 and J usage is TRBJ1-4; D ambiguous. Trimming left V 2 bases short and J 6 bases short, with 7 bases between. CDR3 length equals 13 residues. Germline lookup yields CDR1 MNHNY and CDR2 SVGAGI (reference sequence).

The J gene is TRBJ1-6, the V gene TRBV19; 7 nucleotides match TRBD1. Germline loops: CDR1 LNHDA, CDR2 SQIVND (reference sequence). The CDR3 has 14 amino acids. After removal of 9 bases from V and 5 bases from J, the junction contained 7 bases not matched to a gene. CDR3: CASRGQNHNSPLHF. The CDR3 nucleotides are TGTGCCAGCAGGGGACAGAACCATAATTCACCCCTCCACTTT. The complete variable domain, with remaining parts taken from reference TRBV19 and TRBJ1-6, reads DGGITQSPKYLFRKEGQNVTLSCEQNLNHDAMYWYRQDPGQGLRLIYYSQIVNDFQKGDIAEGYSVSREKKESFPLTVTSAQKNPTAFYLCASRGQNHNSPLHFGNGTRLTVT.

This clonotype was recorded many times. The V and J genes are TRBV28 and TRBJ2-1, with TRBD2 matching 9 bases. The germline gives CDR1 MDHEN, CDR2 SYDVKM. V shed 6 bases and J 8 bases; nucleotides not matched to a gene: 11. The CDR3 is 15 amino acids. CDR3 in DNA: TGTGCCAGCAGACTCCTAGCGGGGCTAGGCGATGAGCAGTTCTTC. Amino acid sequence: CASRLLAGLGDEQFF.

This chain joins TRBV6-6 and TRBJ2-7, with D perhaps matching TRBD1 (6 bases). The length of the CDR3 is 14 residues. Trimming removed 0 bases at V and 3 bases at J, with 9 bases between. Per germline, CDR1 MNHNY and CDR2 SVGAGI (reference sequence). CDR3 loop: CASSYSQGSYEQYF. The CDR3 coding sequence is TGTGCCAGCAGTTACTCTCAGGGGAGCTACGAGCAGTACTTC.

The chain employs TRBV24-1 and TRBJ2-2, with D uncertain. The CDR3 runs 20 residues. V was trimmed by 2 bases and J by 0 bases, leaving 21 bases between them. The germline V gene encodes CDR1 KGHDR and CDR2 SFDVKD. The CDR3 sequence: CATSDSRVPRRTANTGELFF. CDR3 nucleotide sequence: TGTGCCACCAGTGATTCCCGGGTCCCCCGCCGGACCGCGAACACCGGGGAGCTGTTTTTT.

The chain carries TRBV20-1 and TRBJ2-1; D might be TRBD1 or TRBD2, each matching 7 bases. This CDR3 has 16 amino acids. Trimming shortened V by 2 bases and J by 6 bases, and 20 bases separated the two germline ends. Germline loops: CDR1 DFQATT, CDR2 SNEGSKA (reference sequence). DNA for the CDR3: TGCAGTGCTAGATGGCCCGCAGGGGGGACTATCAATGAGCAGTTCTTC. This encodes CSARWPAGGTINEQFF.

The sample holds many counts of this clonotype. The rearrangement uses TRBV2 and TRBJ1-5; TRBD1 is a possible D gene (5 bases). The V and J ends lost 6 bases and 4 bases respectively, with 10 bases between them. CDR1 is SNHLY and CDR2 is FYNNEI in the germline V gene. This CDR3 contains 13 residues. CDR3 region: CASSRVVNQPQHF. The CDR3 DNA follows: TGTGCCAGCAGCAGGGTGGTTAATCAGCCCCAGCATTTT.

The sample holds many counts of this clonotype. The genes are TRBV20-1 and TRBJ2-1; D remains ambiguous. The CDR3 runs 10 residues. V lost 1 base and J 9 bases, leaving 4 bases between the germline ends. Germline CDR1 DFQATT, CDR2 SNEGSKA (reference sequence). As DNA, the CDR3 is TGCAGTGCTAGAGTCGTTGAGCAGTTCTTC. Its protein is CSARVVEQFF.

The genes are TRBV25-1 and TRBJ2-3; no definite D call. V was trimmed by 2 bases and J by 5 bases, leaving 8 bases between them. This CDR3 is built from 13 residues. In germline, CDR1 is MGHDK, CDR2 SYGVNS. Here the CDR3 reads CASSEMWRDTQYF. CDR3 nucleotides: TGTGCCAGCAGTGAAATGTGGAGAGATACGCAGTATTTT.

In its sample, this clonotype was seen a few times. V is TRBV25-1 and J is TRBJ2-1, with D possibly TRBD1 on 5 matching bases. V was trimmed by 2 bases and J by 8 bases, leaving 7 bases between them. Germline V gene data show CDR1 as MGHDK and CDR2 as SYGVNS. The CDR3 has 12 residues. The CDR3 nucleotides are TGTGCCAGCAGTGAAATGACAGATGAGCAGTTCTTC. Amino acids: CASSEMTDEQFF.

In this sample, this clonotype turned up many times. The V call is TRBV28, the J call TRBJ2-3; D assignment may be TRBD1 or TRBD2 (5 bases each). From germline, CDR1 is MDHEN and CDR2 SYDVKM. The CDR3 spans 15 residues. V was cut by 2 bases and J by 5 bases, with 14 bases left in between. The chain's CDR3 is CASSLPYRDGDTQYF. In DNA, the CDR3 is TGTGCCAGCAGTTTACCTTACCGGGACGGAGATACGCAGTATTTT.

The J gene is TRBJ2-7, the V gene TRBV25-1; D possibly corresponds to TRBD1 (6 bases). Trimming cost V 5 bases and J 4 bases, with 12 bases left between them. The CDR3 sequence is 13 residues long. Looked up from germline, CDR1 is MGHDK and CDR2 is SYGVNS. The CDR3 region is CASSKGGGYEQYF. CDR3 bases: TGTGCCAGCAGTAAAGGGGGTGGATACGAGCAGTACTTC.

The chain is built from TRBV27 and TRBJ2-5; 8 bases align to TRBD1. After removal of 4 bases from V and 5 bases from J, the junction contained 9 bases not matched to a gene. This CDR3 is 15 amino acids long. Germline CDR1 and CDR2: MNHEY and SMNVEV (reference sequence). In DNA, the CDR3 is TGTGCCAGCAGTTCTGACCGGGACAGGACTGAGACCCAGTACTTC. It translates to CASSSDRDRTETQYF.

This clonotype has only a few counts. The chain is built from TRBV7-9 and TRBJ1-5, with D maybe TRBD1 (5 bases). The CDR3 covers 14 residues. The germline gives CDR1 SEHNR, CDR2 FQNEAQ (reference sequence). The V and J ends lost 5 bases and 4 bases respectively, with 12 bases between them. The CDR3 DNA reads TGTGCCAGCAGCCGGGACGGCTTAAATCAGCCCCAGCATTTT. It codes for CASSRDGLNQPQHF.

The J gene is TRBJ2-7, the V gene TRBV5-1, with 7 bases fitting TRBD2. CDR1 SGHRS and CDR2 YFSETQ come from the germline V gene. V was pared by 0 bases and J by 7 bases, with 13 bases of the junction left unmatched. This CDR3 region has 16 residues. The CDR3 reads CASSLVPRGSTTEQYF. The CDR3 DNA reads TGCGCCAGCAGCTTGGTCCCCCGCGGGAGCACTACGGAGCAGTACTTC.

V and J are TRBV5-1 and TRBJ2-5; 7 positions match TRBD2. The CDR3 sequence is 14 residues long. The V gene's germline CDR1 is SGHRS and CDR2 YFSETQ. The J segment lost 5 bases and the V segment lost 2 bases, leaving 6 bases of the junction unmatched. The CDR3 bases are TGCGCCAGCAGCTTAAGCGGGGATAGGGAGACCCAGTACTTC. Residues: CASSLSGDRETQYF.

This clonotype was counted a few times. The CDR3 here is CASSQGVPGSSYEQYF. The DNA of the CDR3 is TGTGCCAGCAGCCAAGGCGTCCCGGGAAGCTCCTACGAGCAGTACTTC. This chain links TRBV3-1 with TRBJ2-7, with D possibly matching TRBD2 (5 bases). Deletions cut 1 base from V and 0 bases from J, with 13 bases between. The CDR3 spans 16 residues. Germline V lookup: CDR1 LGHDT, CDR2 YNNKEL (reference sequence).

The CDR3 region has the DNA TGTGCCAGCAGCTCCCTCCAGCGAATTTTATTTCTTGACGATGAGCAGTTCTTC. As protein: CASSSLQRILFLDDEQFF. The chain is built from TRBV7-2 and TRBJ2-1; D is unclear. V lost 4 bases and J lost 8, with 27 bases in between. This CDR3 has 18 amino acids. Germline V gene sequence: CDR1 SGHTA, CDR2 FQGNSA.

The chain carries TRBV2 and TRBJ2-5; TRBD2 matches 7 bases. V was pared by 6 bases and J by 7 bases, with 11 bases of the junction left unmatched. The germline V gene has CDR1 SNHLY and CDR2 FYNNEI. The CDR3 is made up of 14 amino acids. CDR3 in amino acids: CASRAGTGGGTQYF. DNA of the CDR3: TGTGCCAGCAGGGCCGGGACTGGGGGGGGGACCCAGTACTTC.

This clonotype has at least ten counts. The rearrangement uses TRBV20-1 and TRBJ2-2, with TRBD1 matching over 11 bases. V shed 3 bases and J 2 bases; nucleotides not matched to a gene: 14. Germline V gene lookup returns CDR1 DFQATT and CDR2 SNEGSKA (reference sequence). The CDR3 is 19 residues long. The CDR3 protein is CSARQIPGTGGPNTGELFF. The CDR3 DNA reads TGCAGTGCTAGGCAAATCCCCGGGACAGGGGGACCTAACACCGGGGAGCTGTTTTTT.

In its sample, this clonotype was seen many times. The chain carries TRBV30 and TRBJ1-2; D unclear. This CDR3 is 15 amino acids long. Per the germline V gene, CDR1 is GTSNPN and CDR2 is SVGIG (reference sequence). With 0 bases removed from V and 5 bases from J, the gap between germline ends came to 16 bases. This chain's CDR3 is CAWSVPGRRWYGYTF. The CDR3 DNA reads TGTGCCTGGAGTGTCCCTGGGCGGCGCTGGTATGGCTACACCTTC. Supplemented by reference TRBV30 and TRBJ1-2, the full variable domain reads SQTIHQWPATLVQPVGSPLSLECTVEGTSNPNLYWYRQAAGRGLQLLFYSVGIGQISSEVPQNLSASRPQDRQFILSSKKLLLSDSGFYLCAWSVPGRRWYGYTFGSGTRLTVV.

This clonotype was seen at least ten times. The V gene is TRBV10-3, the J gene TRBJ1-2; no clear D gene. The CDR3 runs 13 residues. Trimming left V 8 bases short and J 6 bases short, with 16 bases between. Germline V gene data show CDR1 as ENHRY and CDR2 as SYGVKD. The CDR3 is CAIPDSGSNGYTF. The CDR3 bases are TGTGCCATCCCGGACTCAGGATCCAATGGCTACACCTTC.

This clonotype was observed many times. J is TRBJ2-1 and V is TRBV30; D possibly corresponds to TRBD2 (6 bases). The CDR3 has 11 amino acids. The V end lost 3 bases, the J end lost 9 bases, and 9 bases lay between the germline ends. The germline V gene encodes CDR1 GTSNPN and CDR2 SVGIG (reference sequence). DNA for the CDR3: TGTGCCTGGAGGCGGGGCATTGAGCAGTTCTTC. It is translated as CAWRRGIEQFF.